This T cell receptor beta chain was documented in a study of shared clonotypes between healthy human individuals. This clone turned up a few times. This table comes from immunoSEQ multiplex PCR, and its TCRdb copy is limited to in-frame clones, with some not included. Of 740,000 or so clones listed, 60% to 75% are singletons. The CDR3 covers 15 residues. Deletions cut 4 bases from V and 5 bases from J, with 17 bases between. Germline-derived CDR1 and CDR2 are SGHAT and FQDESV (reference sequence). The clonotype originates from a woman in her 30s in good health. The V call is TRBV11-1, the J call TRBJ1-2, with D possibly TRBD1 on 6 matching bases. Source material: memory CD4+ T cells sorted from blood. The subset was: CD45RA-negative fraction. The DNA for the CDR3 is TGTGCCAGCAGCTGGGGGACATTGCGGCTTTATGGCTACACCTTC. Protein sequence: CASSWGTLRLYGYTF.